This passage covers 10 T cell receptor beta chains from one sample sequenced in a study of Ad26.COV2.S vaccination and SARS-CoV-2 variants. The treatment is: roughly 19 received Ad26.COV2.S at low or high dose, single or two shots; roughly five received placebo; per-sample allocation not given. Sampling was done on day 63 after the first vaccine or placebo injection. Only in-frame clones appear in the TCRdb table, and some are missing; sequencing was by immunoSEQ multiplex PCR. The sample includes around 300,000 clones, 80% to 90% seen only once; the top ten take roughly 4.8%. The sequenced sample was peripheral blood, obtained in a trial of Ad26.COV2.S vaccine versus placebo. These receptor sequences come from a person between 18 and 65 years old who received the Ad26.COV2.S COVID-19 vaccine or a placebo.

The gene calls are TRBV28 and TRBJ2-1; 10 bases agree with TRBD2. Trimming removed 3 bases from V and 6 bases from J; junction bases left unmatched: 5. CDR3 length: 15 amino acids. The germline CDR1 and CDR2 sequences are MDHEN and SYDVKM. CDR3 sequence reads: CASSLVAGGVNEQFF. Written as DNA, the CDR3 is TGTGCCAGCAGTTTGGTAGCGGGGGGTGTCAATGAGCAGTTCTTC.

This clone was seen more than once but under ten times. The chain has TRBV10-2 and TRBJ2-7; D might be TRBD1 or TRBD2, each matching 5 bases. The CDR3 is 16 amino acids. With 1 base removed from V and 0 bases from J, the gap between germline ends came to 13 bases. Per germline, CDR1 WSHSY and CDR2 SAAADI. The CDR3 region has the DNA TGCGCCAGCAGTGAGTTCGAGGTGGGGACCTCCTACGAGCAGTACTTC. It encodes CASSEFEVGTSYEQYF.

V usage is TRBV28 and J usage is TRBJ2-7, with D unclear. Germline V gives CDR1 MDHEN, CDR2 SYDVKM. Trimming took off 2 bases at V and 1 base at J, with 12 bases between the two ends. The CDR3 loop spans 15 amino acids. The CDR3 reads CASSLMSQPSYEQYF. CDR3 bases: TGTGCCAGCAGTTTAATGAGTCAGCCATCCTACGAGCAGTACTTC.

As for this clone: The junction does not match germline at one end; this may be a read error. The chain uses TRBV29-1 and TRBJ1-2, with D unresolved. The CDR3 covers 13 residues. Germline assignment: CDR1 SQVTM and CDR2 ANQGSEA. The CDR3 DNA is TGCAGCGCTAAGCAGGACGGGTATGGAGGCTACGCCTTC. As protein: CSAKQDGYGGYAF.

This rearrangement joins TRBV7-2 to TRBJ1-6; D not certain. CDR3 length equals 15 residues. V was shortened by 1 base and J by 5 bases, with 9 bases between the two germline ends. Germline V CDR1 and CDR2: SGHTA, FQGNSA. The CDR3 spells CASSLGVVHNSPLHF. For the CDR3, the DNA is TGTGCCAGCAGCTTAGGGGTTGTCCATAATTCACCCCTCCACTTT.

The chain carries TRBV4-1 and TRBJ1-6, with unresolved D. Trimming shortened V by 0 bases and J by 7 bases, and 10 bases separated the two germline ends. The CDR3 is 15 residues long. The germline V gene has CDR1 MGHRA and CDR2 YSYEKL. CDR3 protein: CASSQDGVGNSPLHF. CDR3 nucleotide sequence: TGCGCCAGCAGCCAAGACGGGGTGGGGAATTCACCCCTCCACTTT.

The chain is built from TRBV30 and TRBJ1-5; a weak D match, TRBD1 (5 bases). Germline V CDR1 and CDR2: GTSNPN, SVGIG (reference sequence). Trimming took off 0 bases at V and 4 bases at J, with 10 bases between the two ends. The CDR3 has 14 residues. For the CDR3, the DNA is TGTGCCTGGAGTGTTGACAGCTTTAATCAGCCCCAGCATTTT. Amino acids: CAWSVDSFNQPQHF.

The J gene is TRBJ2-7, the V gene TRBV6-6, with 7 nucleotides matching TRBD1. V was clipped by 2 bases and J by 4 bases; unmatched bases: 8. Germline assignment: CDR1 MNHNY and CDR2 SVGAGI (reference sequence). The CDR3 is 15 amino acids. The CDR3 here is CASSYLIGTDYEQYF. The CDR3, as DNA: TGTGCCAGCAGTTACCTTATTGGGACAGATTACGAGCAGTACTTC.

This clone was picked up one time. V is TRBV5-4 and J is TRBJ1-1; 9 positions agree with TRBD1. The CDR3 consists of 13 residues. V was pared by 3 bases and J by 3 bases, with 0 bases of the junction left unmatched. The V gene's germline CDR1 is SGHNT and CDR2 YYREEE (reference sequence). CDR3 DNA: TGTGCCAGCAGCTGGGACAGGGACACTGAAGCTTTCTTT. Protein product: CASSWDRDTEAFF.

J is TRBJ1-1 and V is TRBV30; possibly TRBD1 for D (6 bases). From germline, CDR1 is GTSNPN and CDR2 SVGIG (reference sequence). The CDR3 runs to 14 residues. The ends were cut back, 0 bases at V and 4 bases at J, with 12 bases in the middle. DNA of the CDR3: TGTGCCTGGAGTGTACCCGAGGGGGGCACTGAAGCTTTCTTT. It is translated as CAWSVPEGGTEAFF. The full variable domain, in which reference TRBV30 and TRBJ1-1 provide the parts outside the CDR3, is SQTIHQWPATLVQPVGSPLSLECTVEGTSNPNLYWYRQAAGRGLQLLFYSVGIGQISSEVPQNLSASRPQDRQFILSSKKLLLSDSGFYLCAWSVPEGGTEAFFGQGTRLTVV.